This T cell receptor beta chain was identified during a study of T cells in Graves' hyperthyroidism and ophthalmopathy (dated by TCRdb to between 2018 and 2021). Regarding the complete study: Peripheral blood samples were taken at initial diagnosis, before any treatment was given. A discovery cohort of around 98 patients, roughly 40 with Graves' ophthalmopathy and 55 to 60 with stable Graves' hyperthyroidism, was used to find distinguishing TCR V-J signatures. In addition, the study compared T-cell repertoires in thyroid tissue and in blood from about 6 Graves' hyperthyroidism patients. Once sampling was done, hyperthyroidism patients were given methimazole at a starting dose of 30 mg daily, whereas ophthalmopathy patients were given high-dose intravenous methylprednisolone. According to the paper, TCR Vbeta CDR3 sequencing was carried out on 135 peripheral blood samples, which came from 40 to 45 ophthalmopathy, approximately 72 hyperthyroidism and approximately 17 progressor patients. The 75 to 100 discovery patients were divided at random into training and test sets in a 7:3 ratio. Prospective prediction of ophthalmopathy was tested in an independent validation cohort of approximately 19 hyperthyroidism patients and around 16 patients who later progressed to ophthalmopathy. Broader findings and caveats from the paper: Blood samples also contained most of the expanded thyroid clonotypes (frequency above 0.001), which suggests that blood repertoires may reflect thyroid immune responses. No statistical method was used to fix the sample size in advance, and group allocation was not hidden from the investigators. In validation, the model predicted progression to ophthalmopathy a median of approximately 6.3 months before onset, with approximately 68% sensitivity and roughly 79% specificity. In cross-validation, a model built on a 13 V-J signature told ophthalmopathy apart from stable hyperthyroidism with under 90% sensitivity and approximately 81% specificity, and in testing the same model reached 80%/75%.

Only one count was recorded for this clonotype. Its antigen remains undetermined. Base-call qualities are not available, and no considerably larger clone is one nucleotide away. One read yields weak evidence. Inclusive of the bounding cysteine and phenylalanine, the CDR3 is 15 residues long. Solely the CDR3 DNA is kept, with 45 bases framed from the first base. The CDR1 and CDR2 encoded by the germline V gene (reference sequence) are SEHNR and FQNEAQ. Compared with germline, V lacks 4 bases and J lacks 5 bases; bases without a gene match: 4. The TCR beta CDR3 regions were amplified from RNA transcripts. For the first round of RT-PCR on the TCR CDR3, the HTBI primer set was used together with the Qiagen OneStep RT-PCR kit. Libraries were constructed in a second round of multiplex PCR, after which size selection and purification were performed. Libraries were sequenced paired-end with 100 bp reads on an Illumina HiSeq2000. As for the authors' bioinformatics: SOAPnuke was used to process the raw data, throwing out any read that contained adapters or uncalled bases, had a mean Phred below 15, or lacked an exact constant-primer or identifier match. COPE v1.2.5 was used to merge high-quality paired reads, and clonotypes were defined as unique nucleotide sequences. Clonotypes were aligned to IMGT TRBV, TRBD and TRBJ reference segments using MiTCR v1.1. The analysis was restricted to V-J combinations with a frequency above 0.0001, which together covered 99% to 99.2% of the repertoires. The TCS score was defined as the ratio of F50 (clonal expansion) to E x V (chaos), calculated using BLOSUM62-based TCRdist between CDR3 peptides within each V-J. Welch's t-statistics and random forest reduced roughly 540 V-J features to under 15, which were used in a naive Bayes classifier (R e1071). TCRdb handled the public reads itself, with Q25 trimming in fastp and clone calling in MiXCR, and kept productive beta chains. When rows share a CDR3 protein, they turn into one entry using the most common DNA and genes. TCRdb assigned the V and J calls; the authors' analysis was not used. The sample table lists a few hundred thousand distinct CDR3 sequences, around a sixth of them with a count of one. The ten top clones hold 25% to 30% of the sample.

Hyperthyroidism patients were aged 18 to 65 years and newly diagnosed, with disease duration of less than 2 months. Exclusion was applied to patients with uncontrolled infections, other autoimmune diseases, pregnancy or lactation. Diagnoses relied on clinical symptoms, serum thyroxine and TRAb, thyroid ultrasound and orbital computed tomography. Blood from progressor patients was collected at the time of first diagnosis with hyperthyroidism, before any ophthalmopathy symptoms had appeared. Ficoll-Paque density gradient centrifugation was used to isolate PBMCs from approximately 10 ml of fresh peripheral blood. Progressor patients were first diagnosed with Graves' hyperthyroidism and then developed ophthalmopathy during follow-up. Trizol reagent was used to extract total RNA, and RNA quality was then checked on an Agilent 2100 Bioanalyzer.

The specimen sequenced was blood. This clonotype was obtained from a woman under 30 with Graves' hyperthyroidism that later progressed to Graves' ophthalmopathy. The rearranged segments are TRBV7-9 and TRBJ2-7; 14 bases in the middle match TRBD2. In nucleotides, the sequence is TGTGCCAGCAGCTGGGGGACTAGCGGGAGCCACGAGCAGTACTTC. Its translation reads: CASSWGTSGSHEQYF.